This T cell receptor beta chain was sequenced during a study of Ad26.COV2.S vaccination and SARS-CoV-2 variants. Findings of the study overall: After vaccination, reports described spike-specific CD8+ and CD4+ T cell responses as showing substantial breadth.

The repertoire was sequenced with immunoSEQ multiplex PCR; TCRdb's copy has only in-frame clones and lacks some. The sample has approximately 140,000 clones, around 86% seen once. For this clone: Antigen: not known.

Per germline, CDR1 MNHEY and CDR2 SVGAGI. This CDR3 is built from 16 residues. The V segment lost 4 bases and the J segment 4 bases; nucleotides outside the gene matches: 9. The origin of this receptor is a human donor who had recovered from COVID-19. The rearrangement joins TRBV6-5 to TRBJ2-2; 7 bases match TRBD1. The source material was peripheral blood, sampled after recovery from COVID-19. The CDR3 DNA sequence: TGTGCCAGCAGTTCATTCGGGACAGTATCCACCGGGGAGCTGTTTTTT. It specifies CASSSFGTVSTGELFF.